What follows are 16 T cell receptor beta chains derived from one specimen sequenced in a study of T cells after yellow fever vaccination. TCRdb reprocessed the 5' RACE reads with MiXCR, giving one entry per CDR3 protein. The sample records about 320,000 distinct CDR3 sequences, 3.5% to 4.5% being singletons. The sequences come from PBMCs, collected 15 days after the yellow fever booster vaccination. These receptors all come from a man aged 18 to 30 who received the YFV17D yellow fever vaccine.

This chain connects TRBV5-4 to TRBJ2-3, with 10 bases aligning to TRBD2. Germline CDR1 SGHNT, CDR2 YYREEE (reference sequence). V was clipped by 0 bases and J by 14 bases; unmatched bases: 9. This CDR3 comprises 14 residues. The CDR3 region is CASSLAASGGAGYF. The CDR3 nucleotides are TGTGCCAGCAGCTTGGCGGCTAGCGGGGGCGCGGGGTATTTT. The complete variable domain, with remaining parts taken from reference TRBV5-4 and TRBJ2-3, reads ETGVTQSPTHLIKTRGQQVTLRCSSQSGHNTVSWYQQALGQGPQFIFQYYREEENGRGNFPPRFSGLQFPNYSSELNVNALELDDSALYLCASSLAASGGAGYFGPGTRLTVL.

V usage is TRBV13 and J usage is TRBJ2-4; possibly TRBD2 for D (5 bases). Trimming removed 1 base at V and 3 bases at J, with 13 bases between. The CDR3 has 16 residues. Germline V gives CDR1 PRHDT, CDR2 FYEKMQ (reference sequence). The CDR3 is CASSLEQPGLKNIQYF. CDR3 sequence (DNA): TGTGCCAGCAGCTTAGAACAGCCAGGACTCAAAAACATTCAGTACTTC.

This clonotype was detected a few times. The V gene is TRBV12-3 or TRBV12-4, the J gene TRBJ2-5; 9 nucleotides align to TRBD2. CDR3 length equals 15 residues. The ends lost 2 bases at V and 5 bases at J; junction bases unmatched: 6. This chain's CDR3 is CASSLWAGGEETQYF. CDR3 nucleotides: TGTGCCAGCAGTTTATGGGCGGGGGGGGAGGAGACCCAGTACTTC.

This clonotype was picked up many times. The chain employs TRBV5-1 and TRBJ2-7; possibly TRBD2 for D (5 bases). Trimming took 6 bases from V and 12 from J, leaving 19 bases between them. Germline V gene sequence: CDR1 SGHRS, CDR2 YFSETQ. The CDR3 covers 12 residues. The CDR3 DNA reads as TGCGCCAGCAAGTCGGAGCCGAGGGTGCTGTACGTC. It is translated as CASKSEPRVLYV.

This clonotype appeared many times. V and J are TRBV6-2 or TRBV6-3 and TRBJ1-1, with 7 bases matching TRBD1. After removal of 2 bases from V and 0 bases from J, the junction contained 3 bases not matched to a gene. CDR1 is MNHEY and CDR2 is SVGEGT in the germline V gene. The CDR3 runs 15 residues. The CDR3 sequence: CASSYRGLMNTEAFF. The CDR3 region has the DNA TGTGCCAGCAGTTACAGGGGGCTAATGAACACTGAAGCTTTCTTT.

The genes are TRBV5-4 and TRBJ2-3; D unresolved. This CDR3 spans 12 amino acids. Trimming removed 4 bases at V and 6 bases at J, with 9 bases between. CDR1 SGHNT and CDR2 YYREEE come from the germline V gene (reference sequence). The CDR3 sequence: CASSGNLDTQYF. The CDR3 nucleotides are TGTGCCAGCAGCGGGAACTTGGATACGCAGTATTTT. The full variable domain, in which reference TRBV5-4 and TRBJ2-3 provide the parts outside the CDR3, is ETGVTQSPTHLIKTRGQQVTLRCSSQSGHNTVSWYQQALGQGPQFIFQYYREEENGRGNFPPRFSGLQFPNYSSELNVNALELDDSALYLCASSGNLDTQYFGPGTRLTVL.

The chain employs TRBV5-4 and TRBJ2-1; tentative D call: TRBD2 (6 bases). This CDR3 has 13 residues. Trimming left V 0 bases short and J 9 bases short, with 10 bases between. Germline loops: CDR1 SGHNT, CDR2 YYREEE (reference sequence). DNA of the CDR3: TGTGCCAGCAGCTTGGCCGGGGGTACTGAGCAGTTCTTC. Its translation is CASSLAGGTEQFF. The whole variable domain, filled in from reference TRBV5-4 and TRBJ2-1, reads ETGVTQSPTHLIKTRGQQVTLRCSSQSGHNTVSWYQQALGQGPQFIFQYYREEENGRGNFPPRFSGLQFPNYSSELNVNALELDDSALYLCASSLAGGTEQFFGPGTRLTVL.

This clonotype was recorded many times. A read error is possible here, since a much larger clone lies one base away. The J gene is TRBJ2-5, the V gene TRBV12-3 or TRBV12-4; 8 positions match TRBD2. Trimming at V came to 6 bases and at J to 7 bases, leaving 7 bases not matched to a gene. The CDR3 totals 13 residues. CDR3 residues: CASSSGLEATQYF. In DNA, the CDR3 is TGTGCCAGCAGCTCGGGACTAGAAGCGACCCAGTACTTC.

In its sample, this clonotype was seen many times. The V call is TRBV6-2 or TRBV6-3, the J call TRBJ1-5; D possibly corresponds to TRBD1 (5 bases). This CDR3 comprises 14 residues. Trimming shortened V by 2 bases and J by 3 bases, and 8 bases separated the two germline ends. Germline loops: CDR1 MNHEY, CDR2 SVGEGT. The CDR3 region is CASSYAGYNQPQHF. The DNA for the CDR3 is TGTGCCAGCAGTTACGCAGGGTACAATCAGCCCCAGCATTTT.

CDR3 protein: CASSAWTKYGYTF. CDR3 DNA: TGCGCCAGCAGTGCCTGGACAAAGTATGGCTACACCTTC. The V gene is TRBV5-1, the J gene TRBJ1-2, with D perhaps TRBD1 (5 bases). Trimming removed 5 bases at V and 5 bases at J, with 13 bases between. CDR1 and CDR2 (germline): SGHRS, YFSETQ. This CDR3 contains 13 residues.

This clonotype was recorded a few times. The chain joins TRBV19 to TRBJ1-5; D ambiguous. V was shortened by 1 base and J by 5 bases, with 9 bases between the two germline ends. The CDR3 runs 14 residues. Germline-derived CDR1 and CDR2 are LNHDA and SQIVND (reference sequence). The CDR3 is CASSIVFGDQPQHF. CDR3 nucleotide sequence: TGTGCCAGTAGTATAGTGTTCGGTGATCAGCCCCAGCATTTT.

This clonotype has only a few counts. The chain is built from TRBV27 and TRBJ2-2, with D perhaps TRBD1 (6 bases). The germline V gene encodes CDR1 MNHEY and CDR2 SMNVEV (reference sequence). This CDR3 is built from 16 residues. The V gene lost 9 bases and the J gene lost 3 bases, with 20 bases spanning the gap. CDR3 loop: CASGEWKGQYTGELFF. The CDR3 DNA is TGTGCCAGTGGAGAATGGAAGGGACAATACACCGGGGAGCTGTTTTTT.

This clonotype was seen repeatedly, ten times or more. The chain carries TRBV7-9 and TRBJ2-2; no clear D gene. This CDR3 comprises 13 residues. V dropped 3 bases and J dropped 4 bases, with 6 bases sitting between them. Germline lookup yields CDR1 SEHNR and CDR2 FQNEAQ (reference sequence). DNA for the CDR3: TGTGCCAGCAGCTTTGTGTCCACCGGGGAGCTGTTTTTT. It is translated as CASSFVSTGELFF.

This sequence joins TRBV4-1 and TRBJ2-1; 14 nucleotides agree with TRBD2. The V gene end was trimmed by 4 bases and the J gene end by 8 bases; junction bases not matched to a gene: 4. The germline V gene has CDR1 MGHRA and CDR2 YSYEKL. The CDR3 extends over 15 amino acids. CDR3 residues: CASSPGLAGGDEQFF. Written as DNA, the CDR3 is TGCGCCAGCAGCCCTGGACTAGCGGGGGGTGATGAGCAGTTCTTC.

This clonotype was counted at least ten times. This rearrangement joins TRBV7-9 to TRBJ1-1; 8 positions agree with TRBD1. Germline lookup yields CDR1 SEHNR and CDR2 FQNEAQ (reference sequence). The V segment lost 1 base and the J segment 4 bases; nucleotides outside the gene matches: 11. This CDR3 spans 17 amino acids. The CDR3: CASSLVPQGATVTEAFF. CDR3 DNA: TGTGCCAGCAGCTTAGTGCCTCAGGGGGCGACGGTCACTGAAGCTTTCTTT.

This chain connects TRBV12-3 or TRBV12-4 to TRBJ2-3; D perhaps matches TRBD1 (5 bases). Deletions cut 3 bases from V and 2 bases from J, with 9 bases between. The CDR3 is made up of 14 amino acids. The DNA for the CDR3 is TGTGCCAGCAGTTTTCAGGGCACCACAGATACGCAGTATTTT. This sequence encodes CASSFQGTTDTQYF.